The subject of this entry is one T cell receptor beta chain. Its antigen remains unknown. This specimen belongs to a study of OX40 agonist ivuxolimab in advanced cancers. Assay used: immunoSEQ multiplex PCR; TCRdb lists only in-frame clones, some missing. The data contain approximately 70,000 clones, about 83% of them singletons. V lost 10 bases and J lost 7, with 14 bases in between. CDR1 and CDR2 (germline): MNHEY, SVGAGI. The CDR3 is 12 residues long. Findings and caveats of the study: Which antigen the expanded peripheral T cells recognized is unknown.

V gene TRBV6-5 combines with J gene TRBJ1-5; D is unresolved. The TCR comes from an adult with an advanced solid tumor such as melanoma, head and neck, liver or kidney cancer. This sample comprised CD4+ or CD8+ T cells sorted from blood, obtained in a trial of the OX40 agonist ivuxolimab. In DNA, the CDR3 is TGTGCCACTGGGGAATCGGAGCAGCCCCAGCATTTT. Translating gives CATGESEQPQHF.